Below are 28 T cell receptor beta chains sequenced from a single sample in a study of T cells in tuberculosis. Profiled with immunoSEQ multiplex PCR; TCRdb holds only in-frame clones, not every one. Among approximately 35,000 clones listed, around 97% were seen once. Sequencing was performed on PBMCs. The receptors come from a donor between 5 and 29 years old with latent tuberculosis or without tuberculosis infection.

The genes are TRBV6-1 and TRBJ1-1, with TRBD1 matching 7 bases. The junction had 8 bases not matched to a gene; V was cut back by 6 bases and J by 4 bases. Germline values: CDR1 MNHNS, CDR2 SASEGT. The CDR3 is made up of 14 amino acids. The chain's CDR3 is CASRDTGVGTEAFF. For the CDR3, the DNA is TGTGCCAGCAGGGACACAGGGGTGGGCACTGAAGCTTTCTTT.

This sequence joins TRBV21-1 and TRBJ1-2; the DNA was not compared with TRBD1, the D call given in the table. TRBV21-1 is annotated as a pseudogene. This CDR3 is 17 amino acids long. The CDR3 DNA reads TGTGCCAGCAGCAAATACCGGCCCAGGGACAGGAACTATGGCTACACCTTC. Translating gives CASSKYRPRDRNYGYTF.

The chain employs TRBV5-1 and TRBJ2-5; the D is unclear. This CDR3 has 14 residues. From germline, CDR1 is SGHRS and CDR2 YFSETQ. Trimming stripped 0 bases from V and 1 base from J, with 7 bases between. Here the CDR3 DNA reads TGCGCCAGCAGCTTGGCAGGCCCCCAAGAGACCCAGTACTTC. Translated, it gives CASSLAGPQETQYF.

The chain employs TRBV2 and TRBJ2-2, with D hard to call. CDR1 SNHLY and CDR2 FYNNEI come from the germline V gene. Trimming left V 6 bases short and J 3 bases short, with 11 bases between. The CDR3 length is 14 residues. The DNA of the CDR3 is TGTGCCAGCAGAACGACGGGTTACACCGGGGAGCTGTTTTTT. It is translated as CASRTTGYTGELFF.

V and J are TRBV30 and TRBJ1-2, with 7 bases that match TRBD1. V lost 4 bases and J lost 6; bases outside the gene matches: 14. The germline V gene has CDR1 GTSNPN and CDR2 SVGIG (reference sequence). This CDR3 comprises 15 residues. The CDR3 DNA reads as TGTGCCTGGAAGATACCCGGAGGGGGCGCGGATGGCTACACCTTC. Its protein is CAWKIPGGGADGYTF.

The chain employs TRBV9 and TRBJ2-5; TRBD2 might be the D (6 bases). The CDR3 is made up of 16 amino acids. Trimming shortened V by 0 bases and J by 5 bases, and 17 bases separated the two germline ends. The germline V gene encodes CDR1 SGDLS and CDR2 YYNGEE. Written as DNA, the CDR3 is TGTGCCAGCAGCGTAGCCGGGAGACCCTTGTACGAGACCCAGTACTTC. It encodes CASSVAGRPLYETQYF.

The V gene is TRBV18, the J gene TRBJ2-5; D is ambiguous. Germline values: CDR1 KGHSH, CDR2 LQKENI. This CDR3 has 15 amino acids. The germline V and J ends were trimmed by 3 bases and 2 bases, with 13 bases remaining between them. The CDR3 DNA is TGTGCCAGCTCACCCCCATCGTACGGTCAAGAGACCCAGTACTTC. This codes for CASSPPSYGQETQYF.

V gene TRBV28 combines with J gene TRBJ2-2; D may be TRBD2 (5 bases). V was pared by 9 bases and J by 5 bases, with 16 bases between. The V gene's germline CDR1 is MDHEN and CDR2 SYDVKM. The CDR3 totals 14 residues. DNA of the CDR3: TGTGCCAGTAGGGAGAAAGGGCGTACCGGGGAGCTGTTTTTT. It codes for CASREKGRTGELFF.

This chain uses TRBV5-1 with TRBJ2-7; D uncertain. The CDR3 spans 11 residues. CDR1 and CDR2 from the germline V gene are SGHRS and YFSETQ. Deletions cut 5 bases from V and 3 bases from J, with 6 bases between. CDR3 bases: TGCGCCAGCAGTCTTAACTACGAGCAGTACTTC. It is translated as CASSLNYEQYF.

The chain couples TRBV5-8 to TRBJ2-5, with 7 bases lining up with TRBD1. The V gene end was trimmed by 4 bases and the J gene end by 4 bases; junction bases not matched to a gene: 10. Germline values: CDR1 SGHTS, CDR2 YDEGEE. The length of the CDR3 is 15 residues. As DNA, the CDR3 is TGTGCCAGCAGCCCCCAGACAGGGAAGTTAGAGACCCAGTACTTC. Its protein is CASSPQTGKLETQYF.

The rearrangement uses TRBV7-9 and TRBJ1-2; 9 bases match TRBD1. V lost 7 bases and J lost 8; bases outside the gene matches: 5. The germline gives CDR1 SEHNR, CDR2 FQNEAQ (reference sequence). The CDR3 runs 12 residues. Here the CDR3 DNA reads TGTGCCAGCACCGCGGACAGGGGAGGCTACACCTTC. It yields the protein CASTADRGGYTF.

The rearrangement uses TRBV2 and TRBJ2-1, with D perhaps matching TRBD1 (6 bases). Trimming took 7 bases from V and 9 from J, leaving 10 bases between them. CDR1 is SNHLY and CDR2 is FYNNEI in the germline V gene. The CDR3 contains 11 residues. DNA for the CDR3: TGTGCCAGCAAGGAAGGGGGTGAGCAGTTCTTC. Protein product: CASKEGGEQFF. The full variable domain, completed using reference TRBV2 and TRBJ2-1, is EPEVTQTPSHQVTQMGQEVILRCVPISNHLYFYWYRQILGQKVEFLVSFYNNEISEKSEIFDDQFSVERPDGSNFTLKIRSTKLEDSAMYFCASKEGGEQFFGPGTRLTVL.

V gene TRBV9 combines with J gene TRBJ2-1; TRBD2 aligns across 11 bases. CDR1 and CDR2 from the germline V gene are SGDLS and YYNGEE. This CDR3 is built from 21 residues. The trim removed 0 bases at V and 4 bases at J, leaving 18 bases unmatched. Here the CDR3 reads CASSVGFGLAGGGRPYNEQFF. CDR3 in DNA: TGTGCCAGCAGCGTAGGGTTCGGGCTAGCGGGGGGAGGTAGGCCTTACAATGAGCAGTTCTTC.

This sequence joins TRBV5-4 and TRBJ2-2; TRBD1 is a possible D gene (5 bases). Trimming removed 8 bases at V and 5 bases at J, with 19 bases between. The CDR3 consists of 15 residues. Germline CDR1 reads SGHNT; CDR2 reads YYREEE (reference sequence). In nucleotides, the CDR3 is TGTGCCAGTAGAGAAACAGGCTTATATACCGGGGAGCTGTTTTTT. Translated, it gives CASRETGLYTGELFF.

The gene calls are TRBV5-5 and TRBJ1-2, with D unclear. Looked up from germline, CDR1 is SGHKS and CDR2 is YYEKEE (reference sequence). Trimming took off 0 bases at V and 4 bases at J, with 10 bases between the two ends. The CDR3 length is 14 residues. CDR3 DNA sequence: TGTGCCAGCAGCTTGGGTGAGGGAAGCTATGGCTACACCTTC. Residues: CASSLGEGSYGYTF.

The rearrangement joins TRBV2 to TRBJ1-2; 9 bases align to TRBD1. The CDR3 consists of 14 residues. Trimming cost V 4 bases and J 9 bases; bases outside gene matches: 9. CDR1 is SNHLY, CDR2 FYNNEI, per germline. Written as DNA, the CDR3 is TGTGCCAGCAGTGGTCCCCGGACAGGGGAGAGCTACACCTTC. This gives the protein CASSGPRTGESYTF.

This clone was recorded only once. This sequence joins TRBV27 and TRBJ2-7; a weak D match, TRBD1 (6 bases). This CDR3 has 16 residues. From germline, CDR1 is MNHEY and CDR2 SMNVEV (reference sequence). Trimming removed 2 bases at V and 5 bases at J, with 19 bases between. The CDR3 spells CASSLTRARRGNEQYF. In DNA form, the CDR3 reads TGTGCCAGCAGTTTAACTCGGGCTAGAAGGGGGAACGAGCAGTACTTC.

As DNA, the CDR3 is TGCGCCAGCAGCTTTCAAATCCAGGGGGCTGGGGCCAACGTCCTGACTTTC. Protein sequence: CASSFQIQGAGANVLTF. J is TRBJ2-6 and V is TRBV5-1; 7 bases align to TRBD1. The ends lost 2 bases at V and 2 bases at J; junction bases unmatched: 7. The CDR3 sequence is 17 residues long. Germline CDR1 and CDR2: SGHRS and YFSETQ.

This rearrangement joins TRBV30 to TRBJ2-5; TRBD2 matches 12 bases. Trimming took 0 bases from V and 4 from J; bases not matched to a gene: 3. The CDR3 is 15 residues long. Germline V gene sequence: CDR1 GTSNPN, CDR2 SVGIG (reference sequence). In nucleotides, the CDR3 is TGTGCCTGGAGTGTACTAGCGGGAGGAGGAGAGACCCAGTACTTC. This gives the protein CAWSVLAGGGETQYF.

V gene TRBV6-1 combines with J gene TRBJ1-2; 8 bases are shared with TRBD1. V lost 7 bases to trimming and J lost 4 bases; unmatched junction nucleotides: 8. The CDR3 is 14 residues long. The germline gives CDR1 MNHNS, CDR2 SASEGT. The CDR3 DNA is TGTGCCAGCACCGAAGGTGGGACAGGCTATGGCTACACCTTC. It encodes CASTEGGTGYGYTF.

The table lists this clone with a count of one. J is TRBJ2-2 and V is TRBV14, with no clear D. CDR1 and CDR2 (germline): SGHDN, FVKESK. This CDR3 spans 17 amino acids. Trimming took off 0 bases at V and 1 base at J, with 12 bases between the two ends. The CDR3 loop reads CASSQDRNRMNTGELFF. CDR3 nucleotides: TGTGCCAGCAGCCAAGACAGGAATCGAATGAACACCGGGGAGCTGTTTTTT.

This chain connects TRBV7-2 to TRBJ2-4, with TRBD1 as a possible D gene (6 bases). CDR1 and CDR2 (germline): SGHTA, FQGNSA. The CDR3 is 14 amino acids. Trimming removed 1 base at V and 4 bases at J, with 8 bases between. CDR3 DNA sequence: TGTGCCAGCAGCTTAGGGACAGCAAAAAACATTCAGTACTTC. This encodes CASSLGTAKNIQYF.

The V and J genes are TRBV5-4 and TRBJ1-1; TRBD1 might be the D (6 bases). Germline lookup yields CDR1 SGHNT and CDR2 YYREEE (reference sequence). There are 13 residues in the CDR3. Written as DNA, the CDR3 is TGTGCTACAGGGCAATACATAAACACTGAAGCTTTCTTT. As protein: CATGQYINTEAFF.

CDR3 sequence (DNA): TGTGCCAGCAGCGTGGGACTAGCGGGAGGGGTCCACGAGCAGTACTTC. It is translated as CASSVGLAGGVHEQYF. The rearrangement links TRBV7-6 to TRBJ2-7; TRBD2 aligns across 16 bases. CDR3 length equals 16 residues. After removal of 5 bases from V and 5 bases from J, the junction contained 6 bases not matched to a gene. Germline V gene lookup returns CDR1 SGHVS and CDR2 FNYEAQ.

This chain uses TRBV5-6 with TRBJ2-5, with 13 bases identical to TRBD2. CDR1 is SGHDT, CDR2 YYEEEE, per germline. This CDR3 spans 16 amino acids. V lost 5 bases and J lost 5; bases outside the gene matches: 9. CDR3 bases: TGTGCCAGCAGATACGGACTAGCGGGAGTCGGGGAGACCCAGTACTTC. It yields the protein CASRYGLAGVGETQYF.

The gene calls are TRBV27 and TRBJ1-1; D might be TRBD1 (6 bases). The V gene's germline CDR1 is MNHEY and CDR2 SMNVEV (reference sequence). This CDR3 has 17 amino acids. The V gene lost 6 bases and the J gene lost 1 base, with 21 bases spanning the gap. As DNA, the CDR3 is TGTGCCAGCAGGCGTACCCTGAGGGGGTCCACGAACACTGAAGCTTTCTTT. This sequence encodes CASRRTLRGSTNTEAFF.

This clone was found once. CDR3 sequence (DNA): TGTGCCTGGAGCAAGGCTGAACTATATAGCAATCAGCCCCAGCATTTT. Amino acids: CAWSKAELYSNQPQHF. V usage is TRBV30 and J usage is TRBJ1-5; D is unresolved. Germline CDR1 reads GTSNPN; CDR2 reads SVGIG (reference sequence). This CDR3 comprises 16 residues. V was trimmed by 3 bases and J by 0 bases, leaving 15 bases between them. Variable domain in full (rest from reference TRBV30 and TRBJ1-5): SQTIHQWPATLVQPVGSPLSLECTVEGTSNPNLYWYRQAAGRGLQLLFYSVGIGQISSEVPQNLSASRPQDRQFILSSKKLLLSDSGFYLCAWSKAELYSNQPQHFGDGTRLSIL.

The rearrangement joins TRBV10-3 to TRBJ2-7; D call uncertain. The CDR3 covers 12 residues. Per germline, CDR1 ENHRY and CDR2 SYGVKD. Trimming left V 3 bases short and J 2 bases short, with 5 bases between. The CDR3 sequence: CAISDPAYEQYF. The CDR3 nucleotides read TGTGCCATCAGTGACCCTGCCTACGAGCAGTACTTC.